This T cell receptor (beta chain) was documented in a study of T cells in Graves' hyperthyroidism and ophthalmopathy. Study-wide findings and caveats: Blood samples included most of the expanded thyroid clonotypes exceeding 0.001.

What was amplified from RNA transcripts were TCR beta CDR3 regions. HTBI primers were employed in a first-round RT-PCR of the TCR CDR3. From the multiplex PCR reads, TCRdb called clonotypes with MiXCR, one entry per CDR3 protein. The profile shows over 250,000 distinct CDR3 sequences, approximately 26% of them singletons. As concerns this clonotype: The antigen is unknown.

Germline loops: CDR1 MNHEY, CDR2 SVGEGT. Trimming left V 10 bases short and J 3 bases short, with 16 bases between. The CDR3 has 13 residues. These patients, aged 18 to 65, had recently diagnosed hyperthyroidism lasting under 2 months. Diagnostic decisions used clinical symptoms, serum thyroxine and TRAb, thyroid ultrasound and orbital computed tomography. Sample: blood. The source is a man between 40 and 49 years old with Graves' hyperthyroidism that later progressed to Graves' ophthalmopathy. The V and J genes are TRBV6-2 or TRBV6-3 and TRBJ2-7, with D perhaps TRBD2 (5 bases). The CDR3 sequence is CATRTGSNYEQYF. The CDR3 DNA reads TGTGCCACCCGGACGGGGTCGAACTACGAGCAGTACTTC.